Each of the 26 T cell receptor beta chains below was sequenced from the same sample in a study of type 1 regulatory T cells. No cognate antigen is known for these TCRs. TCRdb fed the reads into MiXCR, producing one record per CDR3 protein. The sample records 35,000 to 50,000 distinct CDR3 sequences, 12% being singletons. The sequenced material came from cultured non-Tr1 T cells, either the whole culture or a sorted T cell fraction (not recorded which). Source of these receptors: a human donor in good health.

This clonotype was seen repeatedly, ten times or more. The V and J genes are TRBV4-2 and TRBJ2-3; 12 bases align to TRBD2. The germline V gene encodes CDR1 LGHNA and CDR2 YNFKEQ. V shed 4 bases and J 4 bases; nucleotides not matched to a gene: 3. There are 15 residues in the CDR3. The CDR3, as DNA: TGTGCCAGCAGCCGACTAGCGGGAGAGGCAGATACGCAGTATTTT. This sequence encodes CASSRLAGEADTQYF.

This clonotype was counted many times. The V and J genes are TRBV28 and TRBJ1-2, with 12 nucleotides matching TRBD1. The germline CDR1 and CDR2 sequences are MDHEN and SYDVKM. This CDR3 has 14 amino acids. Trimming removed 6 bases from V and 6 bases from J; junction bases left unmatched: 5. The CDR3 loop is CASRAGQGAHGYTF. The CDR3 DNA follows: TGTGCCAGCAGAGCGGGACAGGGGGCCCATGGCTACACCTTC.

This clonotype has just a few counts. J is TRBJ2-1 and V is TRBV20-1; 11 nucleotides line up with TRBD2. With V trimmed by 5 bases and J by 2 bases, 8 bases remained unmatched. The CDR3 runs to 16 residues. Germline CDR1 reads DFQATT; CDR2 reads SNEGSKA (reference sequence). CDR3 in amino acids: CSAPRRLAGTYNEQFF. The CDR3, as DNA: TGCAGTGCTCCTCGTCGACTAGCGGGAACCTACAATGAGCAGTTCTTC.

This clonotype came up many times. This rearrangement joins TRBV5-1 to TRBJ2-5, with TRBD1 identical over 8 bases. This CDR3 has 15 residues. Germline V gene data show CDR1 as SGHRS and CDR2 as YFSETQ. Trimming removed 0 bases from V and 3 bases from J; junction bases left unmatched: 4. The chain's CDR3 is CASSLEGTGKETQYF. In nucleotides, the CDR3 is TGCGCCAGCAGCTTGGAGGGGACAGGAAAAGAGACCCAGTACTTC.

This clonotype was found many times. The chain employs TRBV5-1 and TRBJ1-2, with D perhaps matching TRBD1 (6 bases). The V gene lost 4 bases and the J gene lost 1 base, with 17 bases spanning the gap. The CDR3 loop spans 16 amino acids. Germline lookup yields CDR1 SGHRS and CDR2 YFSETQ. CDR3: CASSEGQIFRNYGYTF. The DNA for the CDR3 is TGCGCCAGCAGCGAAGGACAGATCTTTCGTAACTATGGCTACACCTTC. Variable domain in full (rest from reference TRBV5-1 and TRBJ1-2): KAGVTQTPRYLIKTRGQQVTLSCSPISGHRSVSWYQQTPGQGLQFLFEYFSETQRNKGNFPGRFSGRQFSNSRSEMNVSTLELGDSALYLCASSEGQIFRNYGYTFGSGTRLTVV.

Notes on this clonotype: A read error is possible here, since a much larger clone lies one base away. The chain uses TRBV5-4 and TRBJ2-7; D not certain. Germline CDR1 reads SGHNT; CDR2 reads YYREEE (reference sequence). The germline V and J ends were trimmed by 4 bases and 2 bases, with 19 bases remaining between them. The CDR3 spans 16 residues. DNA of the CDR3: TGTGCCAGCAGCGGCCAAACGGAACAGTCTGCCTACGAGCAGTACTTC. Its translation: CASSGQTEQSAYEQYF.

The chain employs TRBV27 and TRBJ2-3; D may be TRBD1 (6 bases). Trimming pared 6 bases from V and 6 bases from J, leaving 10 bases between. The germline gives CDR1 MNHEY, CDR2 SMNVEV (reference sequence). The CDR3 spans 12 residues. CDR3 protein: CASRNRADTQYF. The CDR3 DNA reads as TGTGCCAGCAGAAACAGGGCTGATACGCAGTATTTT.

This clonotype was detected many times. The chain recombines TRBV5-1 with TRBJ1-6, with D possibly TRBD1 on 5 matching bases. Germline assignment: CDR1 SGHRS and CDR2 YFSETQ. This CDR3 is 13 amino acids long. Trimming cost V 7 bases and J 7 bases, with 12 bases left between them. The CDR3 nucleotides read TGCGCCAGCGCTGGGACTCAGAATTCACCCCTCCACTTT. Its protein is CASAGTQNSPLHF.

This clonotype was counted at least ten times. The chain employs TRBV20-1 and TRBJ2-3; perhaps TRBD2 as D (6 bases). This CDR3 spans 17 amino acids. Trimming stripped 3 bases from V and 1 base from J, with 20 bases between. Germline assignment: CDR1 DFQATT and CDR2 SNEGSKA (reference sequence). Here the CDR3 DNA reads TGCAGTGCTAGCGGGGGTTGGGCGGGCCTGGGCACAGATACGCAGTATTTT. It codes for CSASGGWAGLGTDTQYF.

As regards this clonotype: A far more abundant clone sits one base away, making this likely a read error. The chain uses TRBV7-2 and TRBJ2-1; the match to TRBD2 covers 7 bases. This CDR3 region has 15 residues. The germline V gene encodes CDR1 SGHTA and CDR2 FQGNSA. The trim removed 2 bases at V and 13 bases at J, leaving 14 bases unmatched. CDR3 region: CASSLRFAGVETQFF. The CDR3 nucleotides are TGTGCCAGCAGCTTAAGGTTTGCGGGAGTAGAGACCCAGTTCTTC.

This clonotype has at least ten counts. The chain links TRBV5-1 to TRBJ2-1, with 12 nucleotides matching TRBD2. The trim removed 2 bases at V and 7 bases at J, leaving 19 bases unmatched. The CDR3 runs 20 residues. Per the germline V gene, CDR1 is SGHRS and CDR2 is YFSETQ. CDR3 sequence reads: CASSLTRLAGVKPFFNEQFF. The CDR3 coding sequence is TGCGCCAGCAGCTTAACCAGACTAGCGGGAGTTAAGCCCTTTTTTAATGAGCAGTTCTTC.

The rearrangement uses TRBV20-1 and TRBJ2-1; D unresolved. Germline loops: CDR1 DFQATT, CDR2 SNEGSKA (reference sequence). V was clipped by 3 bases and J by 0 bases, with 12 bases between them. The CDR3 has 15 amino acids. The CDR3 sequence is CSASLAVPSYNEQFF. For the CDR3, the DNA is TGCAGTGCTAGCTTAGCTGTTCCCTCCTACAATGAGCAGTTCTTC.

The V and J genes are TRBV5-1 and TRBJ1-1; 7 bases are a match to TRBD1. V shed 4 bases, J shed 1 base, and the junction held 4 bases outside the gene matches. This CDR3 is built from 14 residues. CDR1 and CDR2 (germline): SGHRS, YFSETQ. The CDR3 is CASSATGENTEAFF. The DNA for the CDR3 is TGCGCCAGCAGCGCCACAGGGGAGAACACTGAAGCTTTCTTT.

V is TRBV29-1 and J is TRBJ1-2, with D hard to call. CDR1 and CDR2 from the germline V gene are SQVTM and ANQGSEA. V was cut by 4 bases and J by 3 bases, with 6 bases left in between. The CDR3 consists of 11 residues. The CDR3 reads CSVGADYGYTF. CDR3 nucleotide sequence: TGCAGCGTTGGGGCCGACTATGGCTACACCTTC.

This rearrangement joins TRBV7-8 to TRBJ2-2; D remains ambiguous. CDR3 size: 14 residues. Trimming stripped 5 bases from V and 0 bases from J, with 7 bases between. CDR1 and CDR2 from the germline V gene are SGHVS and FQNEAQ. The chain's CDR3 is CASSPTPNTGELFF. The CDR3 DNA reads TGTGCCAGCAGCCCGACACCGAACACCGGGGAGCTGTTTTTT. Looking up the rest from reference TRBV7-8 and TRBJ2-2 gives the full variable domain: GAGVSQSPRYKVAKRGQDVALRCDPISGHVSLFWYQQALGQGPEFLTYFQNEAQLDKSGLPSDRFFAERPEGSVSTLKIQRTQQEDSAVYLCASSPTPNTGELFFGEGSRLTVL.

The rearrangement links TRBV20-1 to TRBJ1-1; tentatively, D is TRBD1 (5 bases). The CDR3 covers 13 residues. V was shortened by 7 bases and J by 4 bases, with 16 bases between the two germline ends. The germline CDR1 and CDR2 sequences are DFQATT and SNEGSKA (reference sequence). This chain's CDR3 is CSVQTQASTEAFF. DNA for the CDR3: TGCAGTGTTCAAACACAGGCTAGCACTGAAGCTTTCTTT.

This clonotype appeared a single time. This chain uses TRBV7-6 with TRBJ2-5; 11 positions match TRBD2. The CDR3 is 15 amino acids. The trim removed 6 bases at V and 7 bases at J, leaving 10 bases unmatched. Looked up from germline, CDR1 is SGHVS and CDR2 is FNYEAQ. The CDR3 DNA reads as TGTGCCAGCAGTCTCATAGCGGGAGGGGGAGGGACCCAGTACTTC. Amino acid sequence: CASSLIAGGGGTQYF. The whole variable domain, remainder taken from reference TRBV7-6 and TRBJ2-5, is GAGVSQSPRYKVTKRGQDVALRCDPISGHVSLYWYRQALGQGPEFLTYFNYEAQQDKSGLPNDRFSAERPEGSISTLTIQRTEQRDSAMYRCASSLIAGGGGTQYFGPGTRLLVL.

This clonotype was seen a few times. The CDR3 sequence: CASSPNRGTGGFGELFF. CDR3 coding DNA: TGTGCCAGCTCACCGAACCGTGGGACAGGGGGCTTCGGGGAGCTGTTTTTT. The chain combines TRBV18 with TRBJ2-2; 12 nucleotides align to TRBD1. Germline trimming cut 3 bases from V and 7 bases from J; bases unmatched to any gene: 9. Germline V CDR1 and CDR2: KGHSH, LQKENI. The CDR3 totals 17 residues.

This clonotype was observed a few times. The rearrangement joins TRBV18 to TRBJ1-1, with 7 bases that match TRBD1. V was pared by 8 bases and J by 1 base, with 4 bases of the junction left unmatched. The germline CDR1 and CDR2 sequences are KGHSH and LQKENI. The CDR3 extends over 13 amino acids. The CDR3 sequence: CASQTGKNTEAFF. CDR3 sequence (DNA): TGTGCCAGCCAGACAGGGAAGAACACTGAAGCTTTCTTT.

In its sample, this clonotype was seen many times. This chain uses TRBV5-1 with TRBJ1-6, with TRBD1 identical over 8 bases. This CDR3 contains 16 residues. J lost 9 bases, V lost 1 base, and 9 bases had no gene match. CDR1 is SGHRS and CDR2 is YFSETQ in the germline V gene. CDR3 region: CASSLTLQGAGSPLHF. In DNA, the CDR3 is TGCGCCAGCAGCTTGACCCTGCAGGGGGCCGGTTCACCCCTCCACTTT.

This clonotype was detected a few times. The V and J genes are TRBV28 and TRBJ2-7; D is unclear. The CDR3 sequence is 10 residues long. Germline V CDR1 and CDR2: MDHEN, SYDVKM. V gave up 6 bases and J gave up 4 bases, with 4 bases separating them. CDR3 nucleotide sequence: TGTGCCAGCAGGGGATACGAGCAGTACTTC. The encoded protein is CASRGYEQYF.

In this sample, this clonotype turned up many times. V is TRBV12-3 or TRBV12-4 and J is TRBJ2-7, with D perhaps matching TRBD1 or TRBD2 (5 bases each). The CDR3 is 14 amino acids. V gave up 6 bases and J gave up 2 bases, with 14 bases separating them. DNA for the CDR3: TGTGCCAGCAGCTCCGGGACGTCGACCTACGAGCAGTACTTC. The encoded protein is CASSSGTSTYEQYF.

In its sample, this clonotype was seen many times. J is TRBJ2-7 and V is TRBV29-1; maybe TRBD2 (5 bases). Trimming removed 6 bases from V and 0 bases from J, with 9 bases in between. The CDR3 totals 12 residues. Germline CDR1 is SQVTM and CDR2 is ANQGSEA. CDR3 sequence (DNA): TGCAGCGTCCGGACTCACTCCTACGAGCAGTACTTC. Protein product: CSVRTHSYEQYF.

As regards this clonotype: One end of the junction fails to match germline, which may point to a read error. The CDR3 sequence is CASGFRNYNEQFF. For the CDR3, the DNA is TGTGCCAGCGGCTTTCGCAATTACAATGAGCAGTTCTTC. The chain is built from TRBV7-2 and TRBJ2-1; no definite D call. CDR3 size: 13 residues. Per germline, CDR1 SGHTA and CDR2 FQGNSA.

In this sample, this clonotype turned up many times. V and J are TRBV5-6 and TRBJ1-5, with D uncertain. Germline V CDR1 and CDR2: SGHDT, YYEEEE. V was trimmed by 0 bases and J by 7 bases, leaving 8 bases between them. The CDR3 is 13 amino acids. This chain's CDR3 is CASSLGGRQPQHF. The DNA for the CDR3 is TGTGCCAGCAGCTTGGGAGGGAGGCAGCCCCAGCATTTT.

This clonotype was recorded at least ten times. J is TRBJ2-6 and V is TRBV9; TRBD1 matches at 10 bases. The CDR3 spans 17 residues. Germline CDR1 reads SGDLS; CDR2 reads YYNGEE. The V segment lost 3 bases and the J segment 2 bases; nucleotides outside the gene matches: 5. CDR3 nucleotides: TGTGCCAGCAGCGCCCGGGACAGGGGCCCTGGGGCCAACGTCCTGACTTTC. Translating gives CASSARDRGPGANVLTF. Based on the CDR3 plus reference TRBV9 and TRBJ2-6, the full variable domain is DSGVTQTPKHLITATGQRVTLRCSPRSGDLSVYWYQQSLDQGLQFLIQYYNGEERAKGNILERFSAQQFPDLHSELNLSSLELGDSALYFCASSARDRGPGANVLTFGAGSRLTVL.